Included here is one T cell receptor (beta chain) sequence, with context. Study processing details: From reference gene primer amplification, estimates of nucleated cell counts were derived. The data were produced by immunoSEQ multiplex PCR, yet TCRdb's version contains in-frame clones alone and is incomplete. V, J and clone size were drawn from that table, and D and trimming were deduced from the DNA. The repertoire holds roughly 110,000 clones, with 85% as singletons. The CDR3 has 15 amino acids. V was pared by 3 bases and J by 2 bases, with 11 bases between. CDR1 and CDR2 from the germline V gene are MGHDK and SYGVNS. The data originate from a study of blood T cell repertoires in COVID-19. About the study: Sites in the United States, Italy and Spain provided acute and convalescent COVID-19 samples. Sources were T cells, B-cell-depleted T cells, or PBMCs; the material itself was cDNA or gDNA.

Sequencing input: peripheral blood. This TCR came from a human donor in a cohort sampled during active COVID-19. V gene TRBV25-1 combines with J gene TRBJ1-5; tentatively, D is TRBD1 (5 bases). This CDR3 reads CASSDWGEGNQPQHF. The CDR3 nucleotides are TGTGCCAGCAGTGACTGGGGGGAAGGCAATCAGCCCCAGCATTTT.